This TCR beta chain was identified in a study of beta chain features in type 1 diabetes. The wider study: Examination spanned about 110 million sorted cells from all samples.

What was sequenced were expressed TCRB transcripts, since all of the isolated RNA had been reverse transcribed. Using immunoSEQ multiplex PCR, the repertoire was profiled, and TCRdb retains in-frame clones only, with some absent. This repertoire shows a few hundred thousand clones, less than 30% found once; its top ten account for around 0.013%. Study-level findings and limits: VDJ junctions from type 1 diabetes patients carried fewer insertions and larger deletions. When Type 1 diabetes patients were examined, their TCRB CDR3s proved moderately but significantly shorter in all four CD4+ subsets.

Stem cell-like memory, regulatory, central memory and naive CD4+ cells were sorted via CD45RO/CCR7/CD25/CD127/CD95/CD27. This clone was detected a few times. The antigen remains undetermined. CDR3 length: 16 amino acids. The V segment lost 1 base and the J segment 4 bases; nucleotides outside the gene matches: 9. The germline gives CDR1 SEHNR, CDR2 FQNEAQ (reference sequence). What was sequenced was naive CD4+ T cells from blood. The TCR was taken from a woman aged 30 to 39 with type 1 diabetes. The genes are TRBV7-9 and TRBJ2-5; TRBD1 matches 7 bases. The CDR3 DNA sequence: TGTGCCAGCAGCTTAGGGGGGACAGCCTTCGTAGAGACCCAGTACTTC. Encoded protein: CASSLGGTAFVETQYF.